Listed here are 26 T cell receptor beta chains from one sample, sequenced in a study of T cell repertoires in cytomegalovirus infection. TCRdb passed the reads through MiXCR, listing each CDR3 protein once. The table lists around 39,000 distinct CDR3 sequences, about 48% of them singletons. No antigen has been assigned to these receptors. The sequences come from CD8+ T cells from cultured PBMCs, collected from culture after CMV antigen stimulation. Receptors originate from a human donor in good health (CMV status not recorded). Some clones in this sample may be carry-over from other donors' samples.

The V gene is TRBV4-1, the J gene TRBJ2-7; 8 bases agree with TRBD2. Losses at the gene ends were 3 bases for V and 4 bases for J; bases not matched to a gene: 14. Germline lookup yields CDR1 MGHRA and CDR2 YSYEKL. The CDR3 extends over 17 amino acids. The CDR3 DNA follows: TGCGCCAGCAGCCAGCTTAGAGCGGGAGAATCGGTGTACGAGCAGTACTTC. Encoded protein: CASSQLRAGESVYEQYF.

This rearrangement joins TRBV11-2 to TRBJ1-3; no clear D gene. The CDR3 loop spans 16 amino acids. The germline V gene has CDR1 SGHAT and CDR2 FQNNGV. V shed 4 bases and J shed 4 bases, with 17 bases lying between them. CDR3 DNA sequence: TGTGCCAGCAGCTCTCGGACGGAGGGATTCGGAAACACCATATATTTT. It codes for CASSSRTEGFGNTIYF.

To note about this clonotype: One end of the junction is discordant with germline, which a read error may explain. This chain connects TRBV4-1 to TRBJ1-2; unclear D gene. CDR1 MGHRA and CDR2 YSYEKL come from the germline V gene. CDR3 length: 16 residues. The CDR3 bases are TGTGCCAGCAGCCAAGATGTTAACGGGATTGAGGGTGGCTACACCTTC. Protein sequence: CASSQDVNGIEGGYTF.

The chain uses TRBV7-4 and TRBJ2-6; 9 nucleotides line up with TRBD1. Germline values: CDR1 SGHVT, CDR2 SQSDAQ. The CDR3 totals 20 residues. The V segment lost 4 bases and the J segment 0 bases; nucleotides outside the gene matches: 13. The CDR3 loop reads CASSSHQKTGGTSGANVLTF. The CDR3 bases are TGTGCCAGCAGCTCCCACCAGAAGACAGGGGGGACCTCTGGGGCCAACGTCCTGACTTTC.

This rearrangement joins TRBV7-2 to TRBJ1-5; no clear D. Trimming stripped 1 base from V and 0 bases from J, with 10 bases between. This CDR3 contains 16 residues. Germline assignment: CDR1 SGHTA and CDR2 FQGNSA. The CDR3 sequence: CASSLGAGLSNQPQHF. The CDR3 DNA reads TGTGCCAGCAGCTTAGGAGCAGGTCTTAGCAATCAGCCCCAGCATTTT.

The CDR3 DNA follows: TGTGCCAGCAGCTTAATGGCTCCTAGCGGGAGGCGGGGAGCTGAGCAGTTCTTC. Translating gives CASSLMAPSGRRGAEQFF. This chain uses TRBV7-3 with TRBJ2-1; 11 bases are a match to TRBD2. J lost 9 bases, V lost 1 base, and 14 bases had no gene match. Germline V gene data show CDR1 as SGHTA and CDR2 as FQGTGA. The CDR3 is made up of 18 amino acids.

The CDR3 spells CASSFPARPDTQYF. CDR3 coding DNA: TGTGCCAGCAGTTTTCCGGCCCGGCCGGATACGCAGTATTTT. The V and J genes are TRBV12-3 or TRBV12-4 and TRBJ2-3, with D unresolved. The CDR3 extends over 14 amino acids. V was pared by 3 bases and J by 6 bases, with 13 bases between.

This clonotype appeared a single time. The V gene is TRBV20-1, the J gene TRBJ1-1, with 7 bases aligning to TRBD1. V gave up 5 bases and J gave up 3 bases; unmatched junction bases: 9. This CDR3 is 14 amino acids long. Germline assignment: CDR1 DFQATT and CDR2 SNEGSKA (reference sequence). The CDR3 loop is CSAPSQGRYTEAFF. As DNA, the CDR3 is TGCAGTGCTCCTTCACAGGGGAGATACACTGAAGCTTTCTTT.

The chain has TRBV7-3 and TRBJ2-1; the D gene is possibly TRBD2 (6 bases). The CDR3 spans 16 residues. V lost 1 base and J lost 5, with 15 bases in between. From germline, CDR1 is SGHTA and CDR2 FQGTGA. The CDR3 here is CASSLNRRGQDNEQFF. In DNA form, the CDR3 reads TGTGCCAGCAGCTTAAATAGGCGGGGCCAGGACAATGAGCAGTTCTTC.

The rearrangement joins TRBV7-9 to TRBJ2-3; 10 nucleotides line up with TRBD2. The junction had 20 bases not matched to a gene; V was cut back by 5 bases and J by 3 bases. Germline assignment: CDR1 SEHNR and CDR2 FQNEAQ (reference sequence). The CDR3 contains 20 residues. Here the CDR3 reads CASSQLWEAGGPENTDTQYF. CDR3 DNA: TGTGCCAGCAGCCAATTGTGGGAAGCGGGGGGGCCAGAGAATACAGATACGCAGTATTTT.

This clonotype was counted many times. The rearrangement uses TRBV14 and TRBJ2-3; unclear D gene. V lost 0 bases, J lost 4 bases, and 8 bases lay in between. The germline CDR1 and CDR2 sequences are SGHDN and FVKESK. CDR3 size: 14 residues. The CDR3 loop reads CASSQEGLADTQYF. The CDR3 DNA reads TGTGCCAGCAGCCAAGAGGGATTAGCAGATACGCAGTATTTT.

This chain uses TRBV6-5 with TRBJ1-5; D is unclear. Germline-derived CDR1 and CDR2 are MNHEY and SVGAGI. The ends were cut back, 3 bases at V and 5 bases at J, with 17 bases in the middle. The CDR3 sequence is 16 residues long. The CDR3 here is CASSYGGVGRDQPQHF. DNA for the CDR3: TGTGCCAGCAGTTATGGCGGGGTTGGTCGGGATCAGCCCCAGCATTTT.

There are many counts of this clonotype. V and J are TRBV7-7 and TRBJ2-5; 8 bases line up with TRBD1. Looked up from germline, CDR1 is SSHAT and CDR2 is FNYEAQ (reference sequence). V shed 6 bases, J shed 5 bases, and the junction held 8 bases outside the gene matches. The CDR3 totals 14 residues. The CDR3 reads CASSSSTGAETQYF. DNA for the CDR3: TGTGCCAGCAGTTCCTCGACAGGGGCGGAGACCCAGTACTTC.

Here the CDR3 DNA reads TGTGCCAGCAGTTCCCCTCCGGGAGCTCAAGAGACCCAGTACTTC. Its protein product is CASSSPPGAQETQYF. The chain is built from TRBV12-3 or TRBV12-4 and TRBJ2-5; TRBD2 is a possible D gene (6 bases). CDR3 length: 15 amino acids. The V and J ends lost 4 bases and 2 bases respectively, with 14 bases between them.

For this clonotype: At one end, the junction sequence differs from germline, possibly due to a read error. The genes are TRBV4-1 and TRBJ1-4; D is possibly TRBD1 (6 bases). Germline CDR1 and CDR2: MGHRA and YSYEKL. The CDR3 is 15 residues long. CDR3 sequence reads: CASSRTAGPREKLFF. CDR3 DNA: TGTGCCAGCAGCCGGACAGCCGGGCCTCGTGAAAAACTGTTTTTT.

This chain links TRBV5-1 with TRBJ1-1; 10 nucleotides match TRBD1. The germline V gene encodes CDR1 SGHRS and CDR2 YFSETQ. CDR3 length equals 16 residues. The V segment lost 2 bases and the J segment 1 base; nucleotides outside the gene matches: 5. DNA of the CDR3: TGCGCCAGCAGCTTACGGACAGGGGGGCAGAACACTGAAGCTTTCTTT. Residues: CASSLRTGGQNTEAFF.

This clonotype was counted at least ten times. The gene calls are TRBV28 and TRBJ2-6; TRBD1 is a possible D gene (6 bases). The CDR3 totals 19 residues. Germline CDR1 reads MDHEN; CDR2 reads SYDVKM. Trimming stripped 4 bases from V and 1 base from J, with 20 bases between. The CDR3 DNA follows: TGTGCCAGCAGTTCCAGGGTCGGACAGCTTTTGTCTGGGGCCAACGTCCTGACTTTC. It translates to CASSSRVGQLLSGANVLTF.

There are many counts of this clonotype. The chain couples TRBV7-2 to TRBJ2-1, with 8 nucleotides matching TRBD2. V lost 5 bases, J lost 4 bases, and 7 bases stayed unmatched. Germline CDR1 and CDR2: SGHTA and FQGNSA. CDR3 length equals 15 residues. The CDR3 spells CASSLSGISYNEQFF. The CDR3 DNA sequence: TGTGCCAGCAGCCTTAGCGGGATATCATACAATGAGCAGTTCTTC.

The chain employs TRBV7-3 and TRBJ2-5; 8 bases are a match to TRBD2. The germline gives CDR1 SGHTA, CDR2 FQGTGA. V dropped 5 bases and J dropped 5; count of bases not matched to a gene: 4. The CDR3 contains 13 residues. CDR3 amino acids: CASSPREGETQYF. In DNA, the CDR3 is TGTGCCAGCAGCCCACGGGAGGGCGAGACCCAGTACTTC.

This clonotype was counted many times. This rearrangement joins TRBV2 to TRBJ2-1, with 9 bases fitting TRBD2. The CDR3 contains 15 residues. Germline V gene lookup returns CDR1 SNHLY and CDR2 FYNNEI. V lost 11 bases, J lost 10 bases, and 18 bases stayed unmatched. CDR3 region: CAAGSLASGVGEQFF. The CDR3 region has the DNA TGTGCCGCGGGGAGTTTGGCTAGCGGGGTGGGGGAGCAGTTCTTC.

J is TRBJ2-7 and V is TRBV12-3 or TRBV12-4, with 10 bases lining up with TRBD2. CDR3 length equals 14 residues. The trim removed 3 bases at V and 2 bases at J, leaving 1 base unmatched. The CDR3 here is CASSFSGRPYEQYF. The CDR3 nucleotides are TGTGCCAGCAGTTTTAGCGGGAGGCCCTACGAGCAGTACTTC.

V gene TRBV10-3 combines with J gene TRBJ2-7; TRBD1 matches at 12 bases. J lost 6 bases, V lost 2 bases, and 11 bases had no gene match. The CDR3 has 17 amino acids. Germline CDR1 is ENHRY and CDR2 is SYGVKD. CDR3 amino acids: CAISEPLPGTGGFEQYF. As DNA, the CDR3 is TGTGCCATCAGTGAGCCCCTACCCGGGACAGGGGGCTTCGAGCAGTACTTC.

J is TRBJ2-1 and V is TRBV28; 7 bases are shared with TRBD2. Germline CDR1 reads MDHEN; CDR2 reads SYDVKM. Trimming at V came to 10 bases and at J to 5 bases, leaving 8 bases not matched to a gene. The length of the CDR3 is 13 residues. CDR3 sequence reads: CAIVAGLNNEQFF. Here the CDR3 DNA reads TGTGCCATCGTCGCGGGACTAAACAATGAGCAGTTCTTC.

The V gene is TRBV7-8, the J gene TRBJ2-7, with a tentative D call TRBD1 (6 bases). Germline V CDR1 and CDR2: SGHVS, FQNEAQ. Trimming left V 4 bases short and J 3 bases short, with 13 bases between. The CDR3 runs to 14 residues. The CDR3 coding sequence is TGTGCCAGCAGCTCACAGGGCGACGACTACGAGCAGTACTTC. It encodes CASSSQGDDYEQYF.

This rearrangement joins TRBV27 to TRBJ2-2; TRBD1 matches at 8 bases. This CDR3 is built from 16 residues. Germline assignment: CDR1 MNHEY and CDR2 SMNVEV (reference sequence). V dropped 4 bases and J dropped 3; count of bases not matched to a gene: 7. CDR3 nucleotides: TGTGCCAGCAGTTACGGACAGGGACGATACACCGGGGAGCTGTTTTTT. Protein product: CASSYGQGRYTGELFF.

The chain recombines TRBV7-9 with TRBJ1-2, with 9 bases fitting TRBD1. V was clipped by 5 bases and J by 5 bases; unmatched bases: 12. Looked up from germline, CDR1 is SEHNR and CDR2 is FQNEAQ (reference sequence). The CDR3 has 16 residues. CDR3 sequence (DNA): TGTGCCAGCAGCCCCCCGGGACAGGGTCATCGATATGGCTACACCTTC. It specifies CASSPPGQGHRYGYTF.